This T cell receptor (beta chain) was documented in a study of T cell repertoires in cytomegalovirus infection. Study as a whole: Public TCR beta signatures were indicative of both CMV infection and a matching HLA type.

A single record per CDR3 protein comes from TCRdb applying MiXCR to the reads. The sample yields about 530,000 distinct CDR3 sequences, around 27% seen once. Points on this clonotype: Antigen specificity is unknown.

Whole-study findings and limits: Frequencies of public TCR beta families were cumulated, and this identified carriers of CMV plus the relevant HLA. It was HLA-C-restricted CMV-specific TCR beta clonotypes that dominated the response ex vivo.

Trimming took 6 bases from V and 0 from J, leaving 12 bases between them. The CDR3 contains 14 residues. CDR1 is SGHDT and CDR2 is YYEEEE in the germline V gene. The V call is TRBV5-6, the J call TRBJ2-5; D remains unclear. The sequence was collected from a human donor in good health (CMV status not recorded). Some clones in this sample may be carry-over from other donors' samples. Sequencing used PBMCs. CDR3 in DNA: TGTGCCAGCACCTTCGCCCGGTACCAAGAGACCCAGTACTTC. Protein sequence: CASTFARYQETQYF.